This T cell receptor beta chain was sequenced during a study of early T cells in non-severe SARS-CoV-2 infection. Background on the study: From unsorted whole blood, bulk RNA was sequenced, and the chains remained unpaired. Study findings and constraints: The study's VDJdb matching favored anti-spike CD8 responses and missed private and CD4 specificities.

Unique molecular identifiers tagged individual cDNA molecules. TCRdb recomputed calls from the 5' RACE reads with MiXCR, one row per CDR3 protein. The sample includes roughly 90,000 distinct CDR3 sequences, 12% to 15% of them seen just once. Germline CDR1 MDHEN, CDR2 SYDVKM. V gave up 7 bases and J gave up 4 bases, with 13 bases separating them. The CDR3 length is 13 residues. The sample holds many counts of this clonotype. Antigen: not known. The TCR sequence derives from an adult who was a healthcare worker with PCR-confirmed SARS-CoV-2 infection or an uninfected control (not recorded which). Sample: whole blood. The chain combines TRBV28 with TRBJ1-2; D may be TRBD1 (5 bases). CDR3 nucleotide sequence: TGTGCCAGCAACAACAGGTTAAGCTATGGCTACACCTTC. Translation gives CASNNRLSYGYTF.